The source of this T cell receptor beta chain is a study of T cell repertoires in cytomegalovirus infection. Study summary: It can be stated that public TCR beta signatures indicated CMV infection as well as a matching HLA type.

TCRdb analysed the reads with MiXCR anew, one entry per CDR3 protein. The sample has nearly 450,000 distinct CDR3 sequences, roughly 31% seen once. This clonotype was counted a few times. The antigen is undetermined. Study findings and constraints: CMV-specific TCR beta clonotypes restricted by HLA-C were the ones dominating the ex vivo response. Carriage of CMV together with the relevant HLA was identifiable through cumulative public TCR beta family frequency.

The length of the CDR3 is 18 residues. V gave up 0 bases and J gave up 2 bases, with 19 bases separating them. CDR1 is SEHNR, CDR2 FQNEAQ, per germline (reference sequence). V gene TRBV7-9 combines with J gene TRBJ1-2; D is unresolved. The specimen was PBMCs. This clonotype was sampled from a human donor in good health (CMV status not recorded). Some clones in this sample may be carry-over from other donors' samples. Written as DNA, the CDR3 is TGTGCCAGCAGCTTAGCGGTAGTCTCCGAGACTTTCAACTATGGCTACACCTTC. Amino acids: CASSLAVVSETFNYGYTF.